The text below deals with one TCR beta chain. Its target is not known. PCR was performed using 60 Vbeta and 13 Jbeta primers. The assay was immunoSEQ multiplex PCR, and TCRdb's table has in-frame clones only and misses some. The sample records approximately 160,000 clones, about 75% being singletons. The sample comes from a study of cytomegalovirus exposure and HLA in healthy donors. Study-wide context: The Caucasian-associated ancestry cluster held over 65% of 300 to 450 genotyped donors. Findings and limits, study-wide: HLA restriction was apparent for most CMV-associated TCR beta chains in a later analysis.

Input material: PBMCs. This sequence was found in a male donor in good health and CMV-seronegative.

In DNA form, the CDR3 reads TGTGCCAGTAGTACTCAAAGACCCAGGCTATCGAACACTGAAGCTTTCTTT. Its translation: CASSTQRPRLSNTEAFF. The chain couples TRBV19 to TRBJ1-1, with D unresolved. Trimming left V 4 bases short and J 1 base short, with 19 bases between. Germline assignment: CDR1 LNHDA and CDR2 SQIVND (reference sequence). This CDR3 is built from 17 residues.